Listed here are 5 T cell receptor beta chains from one sample, sequenced in a study of cytomegalovirus exposure and HLA in healthy donors. In the PCR, 60 Vbeta and 13 Jbeta primers were used. Data came from immunoSEQ multiplex PCR; TCRdb stores just in-frame clones and leaves some out. Among 150,000 to 200,000 clones listed, about 80% were seen once. The sequenced sample was PBMCs. Receptor source: a man aged 35 to 55 in good health and CMV-seropositive.

This chain uses TRBV5-1 with TRBJ1-1, with 9 bases fitting TRBD1. The germline gives CDR1 SGHRS, CDR2 YFSETQ. The V and J ends lost 4 bases and 6 bases, in that order; junction bases with no gene match: 7. There are 14 residues in the CDR3. The CDR3 is CASSMRQGEAEAFF. The CDR3 DNA reads TGCGCCAGCAGCATGCGACAGGGGGAGGCTGAAGCTTTCTTT.

This clone was recorded only once. The chain uses TRBV18 and TRBJ2-1; 9 bases align to TRBD2. Germline V lookup: CDR1 KGHSH, CDR2 LQKENI. V shed 3 bases, J shed 2 bases, and the junction held 5 bases outside the gene matches. The CDR3 runs 16 residues. CDR3 sequence reads: CASSPLSGGTYNEQFF. Written as DNA, the CDR3 is TGTGCCAGCTCACCGCTAAGCGGGGGGACCTACAATGAGCAGTTCTTC.

The chain couples TRBV4-1 to TRBJ2-3; 8 bases agree with TRBD1. The CDR3 is 14 amino acids. Germline-derived CDR1 and CDR2 are MGHRA and YSYEKL. The J segment lost 0 bases and the V segment lost 4 bases, leaving 0 bases of the junction unmatched. CDR3 in amino acids: CASSRTGSTDTQYF. The CDR3 nucleotides are TGCGCCAGCAGCCGGACAGGGAGCACAGATACGCAGTATTTT.

This clone was picked up one time. The V call is TRBV15, the J call TRBJ2-7, with 8 bases matching TRBD2. The CDR3 is 15 amino acids. Looked up from germline, CDR1 is LNHNV and CDR2 is YYDKDF (reference sequence). The V and J ends lost 0 bases and 5 bases, in that order; junction bases with no gene match: 6. CDR3 protein: CATSRDSGLGDEQYF. CDR3 coding DNA: TGTGCCACCAGCAGAGATTCGGGACTAGGAGACGAGCAGTACTTC.

This clone has just a few counts. The chain is built from TRBV4-1 and TRBJ2-7; a possible D gene is TRBD1 (6 bases). Germline V gives CDR1 MGHRA, CDR2 YSYEKL. CDR3 length equals 13 residues. V was shortened by 4 bases and J by 2 bases, with 9 bases between the two germline ends. Written as DNA, the CDR3 is TGCGCCAGCAGCCCAGGGGTTACCTACGAGCAGTACTTC. Residues: CASSPGVTYEQYF.